The next 3 T cell receptor beta chains were all read from a single sample in a study of cytomegalovirus exposure and HLA in healthy donors (dated by TCRdb to 2016 to 2017). The protocol used for the library was the immunoSEQ multiplex PCR assay. For the multiplex PCR, a mixture combining 60 forward primers for TCR Vbeta segments and 13 reverse primers for TCR Jbeta segments was used. In its TCRdb copy, this immuneACCESS table keeps in-frame sequences only and misses some clones. Where compared with another copy, unresolved V genes explain less than half of these, and the others have no known cause. In all, the sample holds under 110,000 clones, and 71% of those were seen once. Roughly 3% of the sample belongs to the ten largest clones. Sequences were obtained from PBMCs. The receptors come from a female donor in good health and CMV-seronegative.

This rearrangement joins TRBV2 to TRBJ2-5, with D perhaps TRBD2 (6 bases). The germline V and J ends were trimmed by 5 bases and 4 bases, with 11 bases remaining between them. Germline assignment: CDR1 SNHLY and CDR2 FYNNEI. The CDR3 sequence is 13 residues long. The CDR3 coding sequence is TGTGCCAGCAGTAGGGACTTTACAGAGACCCAGTACTTC. Translating it yields CASSRDFTETQYF. The full variable domain, in which reference TRBV2 and TRBJ2-5 provide the parts outside the CDR3, is EPEVTQTPSHQVTQMGQEVILRCVPISNHLYFYWYRQILGQKVEFLVSFYNNEISEKSEIFDDQFSVERPDGSNFTLKIRSTKLEDSAMYFCASSRDFTETQYFGPGTRLLVL.

This chain connects TRBV11-3 to TRBJ1-6, with D tentatively TRBD1 (5 bases). With 4 bases removed from V and 7 bases from J, the gap between germline ends came to 14 bases. The CDR3 runs 15 residues. Germline loops: CDR1 SGHNT, CDR2 YENEEA. The CDR3, as DNA: TGTGCCAGCAGCTCGCCCTGGGGGGAAAATTCACCCCTCCACTTT. Amino acid sequence: CASSSPWGENSPLHF.

The V call is TRBV2, the J call TRBJ1-2; 9 nucleotides agree with TRBD1. The CDR3 contains 14 residues. V gave up 4 bases and J gave up 9 bases; unmatched junction bases: 9. Germline-derived CDR1 and CDR2 are SNHLY and FYNNEI. The CDR3 bases are TGTGCCAGCAGTGCCGAAGGGGACAGGGACCGCTACACCTTC. Translated, it gives CASSAEGDRDRYTF.